This T cell receptor (beta chain) was sequenced in a study of somatic mutations in cytotoxic T cells in rheumatoid arthritis. About the research overall: Among the T-cell populations stained with V beta antibodies, some were separated by flow sorting at nearly 100% purity, including V beta1+ cells whose TCRB was sequenced. General observations from the study: Measurement of CD8+ T-cell clonality revealed no significant difference between rheumatoid arthritis patients and age-matched healthy controls.

Once isolated by positive magnetic bead selection, the CD4+ and CD8+ cells had their purity checked by flow cytometry. By share of the sample, this clone is medium-sized. Its antigen remains unidentified. CDR3 length equals 11 residues. Trimming removed 5 bases from V and 9 bases from J, with 13 bases in between. Germline V gene data show CDR1 as SQVTM and CDR2 as ANQGSEA. Sequenced by immunoSEQ multiplex PCR; TCRdb stores in-frame clones only, minus some. The data contain some 10,000 clones, around 80% of them singletons. The rearrangement joins TRBV29-1 to TRBJ1-2; D uncertain. Specimen: CD8+ T cells sorted from blood. The clonotype was recovered from a woman aged 55-70 years with rheumatoid arthritis. CDR3 residues: CSVPESGSYTF. In nucleotides, the CDR3 is TGCAGCGTTCCGGAGAGCGGAAGCTACACCTTC.